The present T cell receptor beta chain was sequenced within a study of CD8+ T cells in alopecia areata. This clone was observed a few times. The antigen is unknown. Stated treatment: oral pan-JAK inhibitor, 5-10 mg twice daily. Study conclusions and caveats: Scalp specimens additionally yield sequences from normal skin's resident alphabeta T cells. Significant decreases in scalp clonality and expanded CD8+ clones followed tofacitinib treatment.

V was cut by 0 bases and J by 1 base, with 5 bases left in between. CDR3 length: 14 amino acids. From germline, CDR1 is LGHNA and CDR2 YSLEER. Reverse transcribed after extraction, RNA yielded cDNA as the sequencing template. Assay used: immunoSEQ multiplex PCR; TCRdb lists only in-frame clones, some missing. The sample has some 200,000 clones, roughly three fifths seen once. The clonotype was recovered from a human donor with alopecia areata. This material consisted of CD4+ T cells sorted from blood, taken at week 4, from a patient treated with tofacitinib. J is TRBJ2-3 and V is TRBV4-3, with a weak D call TRBD1 (5 bases). The DNA of the CDR3 is TGCGCCAGCAGCCAAGACAGGGGCACAGATACGCAGTATTTT. As protein: CASSQDRGTDTQYF.